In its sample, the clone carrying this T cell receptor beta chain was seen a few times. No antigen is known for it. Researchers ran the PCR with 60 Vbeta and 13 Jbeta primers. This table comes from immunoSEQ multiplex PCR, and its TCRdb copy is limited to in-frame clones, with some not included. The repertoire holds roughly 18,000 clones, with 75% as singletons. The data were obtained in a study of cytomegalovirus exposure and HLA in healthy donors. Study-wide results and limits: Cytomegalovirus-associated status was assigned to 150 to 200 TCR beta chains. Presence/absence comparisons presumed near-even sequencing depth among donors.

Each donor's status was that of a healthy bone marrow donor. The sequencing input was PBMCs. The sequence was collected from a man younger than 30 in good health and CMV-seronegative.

As DNA, the CDR3 is TGTGCCAGCAGCTTACCCCGGGAACGAGAAAAACTGTTTTTT. This encodes CASSLPREREKLFF. V is TRBV7-9 and J is TRBJ1-4; D uncertain. The CDR3 is 14 amino acids. V dropped 2 bases and J dropped 8 bases, with 12 bases sitting between them. Looked up from germline, CDR1 is SEHNR and CDR2 is FQNEAQ (reference sequence).